Each of the 2 T cell receptor beta chains below was sequenced from the same sample in a study of blood T cell repertoires in COVID-19. Assay used: immunoSEQ multiplex PCR; TCRdb lists only in-frame clones, some missing. The sample carries over 200,000 clones, under 85% recorded once. The sequenced sample consisted of peripheral blood. These receptors were collected from a woman of 80 years or more with COVID-19, enrolled during active disease.

This clone was detected only a few times. V is TRBV4-1 and J is TRBJ2-7; D perhaps matches TRBD1 (5 bases). There are 16 residues in the CDR3. The V end was cut by 0 bases, the J end by 1 base, with 13 bases between. Germline lookup yields CDR1 MGHRA and CDR2 YSYEKL. The CDR3 region has the DNA TGCGCCAGCAGCCAAGAGAGTCCAGGGAATTCCTACGAGCAGTACTTC. Translating gives CASSQESPGNSYEQYF.

The chain joins TRBV7-4 to TRBJ2-1; 11 bases are shared with TRBD2. The CDR3 has 16 amino acids. Unmatched junction bases numbered 7, after V lost 4 bases and J lost 5 bases. Germline V gives CDR1 SGHVT, CDR2 SQSDAQ. CDR3 protein: CASSWTTLAGDNEQFF. The CDR3 nucleotides read TGTGCCAGCAGCTGGACCACACTAGCGGGGGACAATGAGCAGTTCTTC.